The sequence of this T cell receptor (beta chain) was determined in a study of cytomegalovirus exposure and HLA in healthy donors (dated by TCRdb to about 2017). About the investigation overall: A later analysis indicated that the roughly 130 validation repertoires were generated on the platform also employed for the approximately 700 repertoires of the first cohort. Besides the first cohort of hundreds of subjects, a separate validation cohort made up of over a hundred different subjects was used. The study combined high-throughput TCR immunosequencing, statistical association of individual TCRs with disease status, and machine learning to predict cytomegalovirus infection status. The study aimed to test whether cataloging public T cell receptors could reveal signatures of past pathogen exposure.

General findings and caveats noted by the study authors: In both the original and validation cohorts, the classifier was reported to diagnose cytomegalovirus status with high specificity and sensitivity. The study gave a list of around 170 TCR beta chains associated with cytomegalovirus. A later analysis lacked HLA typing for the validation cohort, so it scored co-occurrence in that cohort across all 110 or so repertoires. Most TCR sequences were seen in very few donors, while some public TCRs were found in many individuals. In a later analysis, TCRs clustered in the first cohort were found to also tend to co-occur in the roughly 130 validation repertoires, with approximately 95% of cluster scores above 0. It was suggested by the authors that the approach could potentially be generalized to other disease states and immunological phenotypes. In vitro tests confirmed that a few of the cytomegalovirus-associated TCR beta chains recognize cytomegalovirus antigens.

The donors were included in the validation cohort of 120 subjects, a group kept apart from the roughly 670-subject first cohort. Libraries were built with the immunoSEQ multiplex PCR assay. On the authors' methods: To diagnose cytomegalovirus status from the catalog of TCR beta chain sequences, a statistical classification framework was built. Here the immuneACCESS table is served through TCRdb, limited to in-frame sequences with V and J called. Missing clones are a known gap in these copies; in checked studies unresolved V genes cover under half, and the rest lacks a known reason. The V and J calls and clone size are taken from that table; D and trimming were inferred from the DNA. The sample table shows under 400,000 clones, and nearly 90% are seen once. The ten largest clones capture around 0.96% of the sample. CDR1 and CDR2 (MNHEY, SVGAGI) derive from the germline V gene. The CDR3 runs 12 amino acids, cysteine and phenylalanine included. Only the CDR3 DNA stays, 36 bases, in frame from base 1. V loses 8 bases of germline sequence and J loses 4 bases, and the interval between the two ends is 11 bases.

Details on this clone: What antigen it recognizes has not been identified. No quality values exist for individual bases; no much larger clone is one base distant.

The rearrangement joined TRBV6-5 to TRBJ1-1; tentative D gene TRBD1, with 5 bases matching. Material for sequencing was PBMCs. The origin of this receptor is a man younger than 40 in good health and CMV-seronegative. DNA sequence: TGTGCCAGCGCGGGGCGAGTCACTGAAGCTTTCTTT. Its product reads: CASAGRVTEAFF.